This TCR beta chain was sequenced for a study of graft-versus-host responses after intestinal transplantation. Turning to the study itself: Each of the recipients got a multivisceral, liver-intestinal, or isolated intestinal transplant. Following induction with anti-thymocyte globulin, all recipients were given tacrolimus and steroids for approximately three years. Study results and limitations: Peak circulating GvH clone levels were associated with early post-transplant HvG declines. Some GvH clones were seen earlier in gut or blood, suggesting intestinal origin.

As for this clone: No antigen is known for it.

Trimming left V 6 bases short and J 0 bases short, with 15 bases between. The germline V gene has CDR1 SGHVS and CDR2 FQNEAQ. CDR3 length equals 16 residues. Only in-frame clones appear in the TCRdb table, and some are missing; sequencing was by immunoSEQ multiplex PCR. The sample carries about 86,000 clones, about 88% recorded once. The gene calls are TRBV7-8 and TRBJ2-1; possible D gene TRBD2, 6 bases. The specimen was unstimulated CD4+ T cells sorted from spleen or lymph node cells, collected before transplant. The sequence came from a human donor who was the organ donor for an intestinal transplant. CDR3 sequence reads: CASSPTRGSSYNEQFF. The DNA for the CDR3 is TGTGCCAGCAGTCCAACTCGGGGGAGCTCCTACAATGAGCAGTTCTTC.